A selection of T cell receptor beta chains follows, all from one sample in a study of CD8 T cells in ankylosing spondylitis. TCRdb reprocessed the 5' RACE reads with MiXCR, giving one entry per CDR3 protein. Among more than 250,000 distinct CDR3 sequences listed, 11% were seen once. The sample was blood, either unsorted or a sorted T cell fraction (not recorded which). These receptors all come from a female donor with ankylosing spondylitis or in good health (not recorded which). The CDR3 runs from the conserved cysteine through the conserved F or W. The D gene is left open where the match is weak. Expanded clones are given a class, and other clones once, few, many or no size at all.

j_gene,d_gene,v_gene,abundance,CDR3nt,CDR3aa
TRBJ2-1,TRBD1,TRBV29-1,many,TGCAGCGTTGGACAGGGGGTCTATGAGCAGTTCTTC,CSVGQGVYEQFF
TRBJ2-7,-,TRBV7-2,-,TGTGCCAGCAGCTTAAGTAGCGTAGGGGGTTACGAGCAGTACTTC,CASSLSSVGGYEQYF
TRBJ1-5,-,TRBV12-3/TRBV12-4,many,TGTGCCAGCAGTCCTACAGGGAGAAGCAATCAGCCCCAGCATTTT,CASSPTGRSNQPQHF
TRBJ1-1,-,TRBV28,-,TGTGCCAGCAGCACTCAAGTAGATGAAGCTTTCTTT,CASSTQVDEAFF
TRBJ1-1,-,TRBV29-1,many,TGCAGCGCCTGGTTCTTGAACACTGAAGCTTTCTTT,CSAWFLNTEAFF
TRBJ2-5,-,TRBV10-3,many,TGTGCCATCAGTGCCACAGGCCCCCAAGAGACCCAGTACTTC,CAISATGPQETQYF
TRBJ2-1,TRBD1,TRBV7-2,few,TGTGCCAGCAGCTTAGTAAAGGGGGCTCGACGGGGCAATGAGCAGTTCTTC,CASSLVKGARRGNEQFF
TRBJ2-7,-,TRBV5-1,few,TGCGCCAGCACCGCTAAACAGGGCCGCGAGCAGTACTTC,CASTAKQGREQYF
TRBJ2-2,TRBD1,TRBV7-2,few,TGTGCCAGCAGCATGGGGACAGGAGGGTCCGGGGAGCTGTTTTTT,CASSMGTGGSGELFF
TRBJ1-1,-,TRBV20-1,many,TGCAGTGCTAGAGATCCTCGAGCGAACACTGAAGCTTTCTTT,CSARDPRANTEAFF
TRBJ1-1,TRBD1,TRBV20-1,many,TGCAGTGCTAGAGCACCCATTAACGGACAGGGGTTTGGAGCTTTCTTT,CSARAPINGQGFGAFF
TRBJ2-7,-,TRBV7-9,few,TGTGCCAGCAGCGTAGGGCCGGAGTACGAGCAGTACTTC,CASSVGPEYEQYF
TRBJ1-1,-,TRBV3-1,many,TGTGCCAGCAGCCCGGACTCGTCTCACACTGAAGCTTTCTTT,CASSPDSSHTEAFF
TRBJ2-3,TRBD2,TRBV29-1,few,TGCAGCGCCGGCCTAGCGGGAGTTGCAGATACGCAGTATTTT,CSAGLAGVADTQYF
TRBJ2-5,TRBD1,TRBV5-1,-,TGCGCCAGCACCTCGTCAGGGGGAGAGACCCAGTACTTC,CASTSSGGETQYF
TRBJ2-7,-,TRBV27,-,TGTGCCAGCAGTTTTATAGGGCGCGAGCAGTACTTC,CASSFIGREQYF
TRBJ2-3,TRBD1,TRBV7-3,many,TGTGCCAGCAGCTTATTCGGGACAGGGACGAGCAATACGCAGTATTTT,CASSLFGTGTSNTQYF
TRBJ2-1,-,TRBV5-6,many,TGTGCCAGCAGCGTTCCGGGAGCGTACAATGAGCAGTTCTTC,CASSVPGAYNEQFF
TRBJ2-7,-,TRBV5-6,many,TGTGCCAGCAGCTTCGATTTTTTCGAGCAGTACTTC,CASSFDFFEQYF
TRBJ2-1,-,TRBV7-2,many,TGTGCCAGCAGCTTCCTCCCGGAGGGGTACAATGAGCAGTTCTTC,CASSFLPEGYNEQFF
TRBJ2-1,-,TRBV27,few,TGTGCCAGCAGTTTCCCTGGGACCTTCGATGAGCAGTTCTTC,CASSFPGTFDEQFF
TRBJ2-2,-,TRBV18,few,TGTGCCAGCTCCCCGAGACAGCCGAACACCGGGGAGCTGTTTTTT,CASSPRQPNTGELFF
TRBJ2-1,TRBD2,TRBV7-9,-,TGTGCCAGCAGCTTAAATCGGGAGGCGGACGATGAGCAGTTCTTC,CASSLNREADDEQFF
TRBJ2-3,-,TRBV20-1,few,TGCAGTGCTAGGGGGCAGACTAGCACAGATACGCAGTATTTT,CSARGQTSTDTQYF
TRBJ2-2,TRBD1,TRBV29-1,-,TGCAGCGTCGACAGGGGGCGCGTCGGGGAGCTGTTTTTT,CSVDRGRVGELFF
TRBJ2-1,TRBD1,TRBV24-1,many,TGTGCCACCAGTGACGGGTCGGGACAGACATACAATGAGCAGTTCTTC,CATSDGSGQTYNEQFF
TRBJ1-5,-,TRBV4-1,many,TGCGCCAGCAGCCAACAGGGTAGCAATCAGCCCCAGCATTTT,CASSQQGSNQPQHF
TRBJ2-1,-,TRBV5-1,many,TGCGCCAGCAGCTTCCAACCGGAGGTGAATGAGCAGTTCTTC,CASSFQPEVNEQFF
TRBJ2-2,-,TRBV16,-,TGTGCCAGCAGCCAATACAGGGACACCGGGGAGCTGTTTTTT,CASSQYRDTGELFF
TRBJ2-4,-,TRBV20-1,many,TGCAGTGCTAGGGTCCGCCCAGAACTAGCCAAAAACATTCAGTACTTC,CSARVRPELAKNIQYF
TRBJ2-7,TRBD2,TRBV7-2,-,TGTGCCAGCAGCGGGGGACTAGCGGGAGTTCTCGAGCAGTACTTC,CASSGGLAGVLEQYF
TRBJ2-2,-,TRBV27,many,TGTGCCAGCAGTTTTGGGGCCGGCGCGAACACCGGGGAGCTGTTTTTT,CASSFGAGANTGELFF
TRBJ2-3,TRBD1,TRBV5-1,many,TGCGCCAGCAGCCTGAATGGACAGGGATTAATCGTTACGCAGTATTTT,CASSLNGQGLIVTQYF
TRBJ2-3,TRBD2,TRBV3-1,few,TGTGCCAGCAGCCAGCCCACCCGACTAGCCCCCTCGGGTACGCAGTATTTT,CASSQPTRLAPSGTQYF
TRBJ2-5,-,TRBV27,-,TGTGCCAGCAGTCTTGGACACAAACAAGAGACCCAGTACTTC,CASSLGHKQETQYF
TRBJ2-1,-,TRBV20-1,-,TGCAGTGCTAGAGTCCCAGCGCCTCGCGTGGACAATGAGCAGTTCTTC,CSARVPAPRVDNEQFF
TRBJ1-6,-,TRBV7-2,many,TGTGCCAGCAGCCCGCAGGGGAATAATTCACCCCTCCACTTT,CASSPQGNNSPLHF
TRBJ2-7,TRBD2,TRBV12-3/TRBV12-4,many,TGTGCCAGCAGCACTCAAGCTAGCGGGAGTATCTACGAGCAGTACTTC,CASSTQASGSIYEQYF
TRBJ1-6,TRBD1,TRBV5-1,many,TGCGCCAGCAGCCGGACAGGAGATAATTCACCCCTCCACTTT,CASSRTGDNSPLHF
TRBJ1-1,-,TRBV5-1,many,TGCGCCAGCAGCTTCAGTTCCGGTCGGGAGACTGAAGCTTTCTTT,CASSFSSGRETEAFF
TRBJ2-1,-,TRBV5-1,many,TGCGCCAGCAGCTTGGGGACACCGCGAGCTGAGCAGTTCTTC,CASSLGTPRAEQFF
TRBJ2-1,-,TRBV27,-,TGTGCCAGCACAACCCATGGCCGGGGGTGGGATGAGCAGTTCTTC,CASTTHGRGWDEQFF
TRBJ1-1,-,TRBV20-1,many,TGCAGTGCTAGAGATTGGAGGGCCCCGAACACTGAAGCTTTCTTT,CSARDWRAPNTEAFF
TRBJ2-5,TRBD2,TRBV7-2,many,TGTGCCAGCAGCTTAGCGGGGGGAACTAGCGGAATAGGGACCCAGTACTTC,CASSLAGGTSGIGTQYF
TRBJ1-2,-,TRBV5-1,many,TGCGCCAGCAGTGAGGAGATTAACTATGGCTACACCTTC,CASSEEINYGYTF
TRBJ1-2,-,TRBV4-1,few,TGCGCCAGCAGCCAGGACTATGGCTACACCTTC,CASSQDYGYTF
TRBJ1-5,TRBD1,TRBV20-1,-,TGCAGTGCTAGGGGCCGGGACAGGGGGCTCTATAGCAATCAGCCCCAGCATTTT,CSARGRDRGLYSNQPQHF
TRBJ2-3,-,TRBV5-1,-,TGCGCCAGCAGGTCTGGTGTCACAGATACGCAGTATTTT,CASRSGVTDTQYF
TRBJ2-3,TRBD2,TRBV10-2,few,TGCGCCAGCAGTGAAAGGGCGGGGGGGGCGGATACGCAGTATTTT,CASSERAGGADTQYF
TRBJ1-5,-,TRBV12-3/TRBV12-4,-,TGTGCCAGCAGCTTAAGGGAGGGCAATCAGCCCCAGCATTTT,CASSLREGNQPQHF
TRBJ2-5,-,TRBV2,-,TGTGCCAGCAGTGGGGGGCCATTTGGGGAGACCCAGTACTTC,CASSGGPFGETQYF
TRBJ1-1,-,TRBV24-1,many,TGTGCCACCAGTGATTGGCAGGGCGGTGAAGCTTTCTTT,CATSDWQGGEAFF
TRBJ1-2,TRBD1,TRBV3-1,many,TGTGCCAGCAGCTGGGACAGAACCAACTATGGCTACACCTTC,CASSWDRTNYGYTF
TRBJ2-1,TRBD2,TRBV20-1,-,TGCAGTGCTAGAGATAAGAGGACTAGAGGGCATGAGCAGTTCTTC,CSARDKRTRGHEQFF
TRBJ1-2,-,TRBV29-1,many,TGCAGCGTTGAAGATTATACAGAGTTTAACTATGGCTACACCTTC,CSVEDYTEFNYGYTF
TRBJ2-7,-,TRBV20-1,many,TGCAGTGCGCCCGGGACGGTATCCTACGAGCAGTACTTC,CSAPGTVSYEQYF